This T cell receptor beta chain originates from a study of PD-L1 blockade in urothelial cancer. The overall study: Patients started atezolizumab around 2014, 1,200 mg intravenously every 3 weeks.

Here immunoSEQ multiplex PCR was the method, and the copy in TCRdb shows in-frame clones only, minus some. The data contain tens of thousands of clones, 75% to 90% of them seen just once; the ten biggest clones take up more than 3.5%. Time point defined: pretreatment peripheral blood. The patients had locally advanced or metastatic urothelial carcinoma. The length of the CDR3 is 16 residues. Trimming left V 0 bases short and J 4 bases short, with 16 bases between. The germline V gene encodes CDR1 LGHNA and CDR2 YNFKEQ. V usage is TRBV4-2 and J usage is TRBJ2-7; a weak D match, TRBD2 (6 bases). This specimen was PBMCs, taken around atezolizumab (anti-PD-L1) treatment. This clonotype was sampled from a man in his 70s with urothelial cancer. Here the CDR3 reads CASSQEVMGGRYEQYF. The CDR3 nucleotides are TGTGCCAGCAGCCAAGAAGTTATGGGAGGAAGGTACGAGCAGTACTTC.